The source of this T cell receptor beta chain is a study of a mutant IDH1 vaccine in newly diagnosed glioma. Study as a whole: Treated patients had a mean age of around 40 years and a sex split that was approximately 62% male and approximately 38% female. Receipt of radiotherapy, temozolomide, or both preceded the study, and most received both.

About this clone itself: The antigen is not known.

Study results and caveats: Patients mounted vaccine-induced immune responses in roughly 93% of cases. Pseudoprogression apparently tracked independently of changes in top peripheral T cell clonotypes.

The CDR3 spans 15 residues. Trimming removed 8 bases at V and 0 bases at J, with 17 bases between. The germline V gene encodes CDR1 MNHEY and CDR2 SVGAGI. Time point reported: baseline, week 1 (first vaccination visit). Treatment defined: pre-vaccination baseline after standard-of-care therapy. Here immunoSEQ multiplex PCR was the method, and the copy in TCRdb shows in-frame clones only, minus some. The sample yields fewer than 85,000 clones, approximately 86% seen once. Sequenced material: PBMCs, taken from a glioma patient treated with radiotherapy, temozolomide or both. This rearrangement joins TRBV6-5 to TRBJ2-7; a weak D match, TRBD1 (6 bases). This receptor was taken from a young man with glioma. The CDR3 loop is CASGLKGHLSYEQYF. DNA for the CDR3: TGTGCCAGCGGACTTAAGGGACACCTCTCCTACGAGCAGTACTTC.